This is a list of T cell receptor beta chains from one sample in a study of blood T cell repertoires in COVID-19. Sequencing was performed with immunoSEQ multiplex PCR; in TCRdb, only in-frame clones are kept and a portion is missing. Of about 310,000 clones in the sample, around 90% were seen once. Sequencing input: peripheral blood. These receptors all come from a woman between 40 and 50 years old with COVID-19, enrolled during active disease. Both conserved end residues are part of each CDR3. The order of the fields is CDR3 protein, CDR3 DNA, J gene, D gene, V gene, clone size. A D gene is named only where the DNA matches it firmly. Clone size is stated in some rows and not others, as once, few, many or a class when expanded.

CDR3 protein: CASSYRGRTVSYNEQFF
CDR3 DNA: TGTGCCAGTAGTTATCGCGGGAGGACAGTGTCCTACAATGAGCAGTTCTTC
J gene: TRBJ2-1
D gene: TRBD2
V gene: TRBV19
clone size: once

CDR3 protein: CASSFSGWGRTGELFF
CDR3 DNA: TGTGCCAGCAGCTTTTCGGGGTGGGGAAGGACCGGGGAGCTGTTTTTT
J gene: TRBJ2-2
D gene: .
V gene: TRBV13
clone size: .

CDR3 protein: CASSFLDSSNEQFF
CDR3 DNA: TGTGCCAGCAGTTTCCTGGACAGCTCCAATGAGCAGTTCTTC
J gene: TRBJ2-1
D gene: .
V gene: TRBV28
clone size: .

CDR3 protein: CASRPLAGYTDTQYF
CDR3 DNA: TGTGCCAGCAGACCCCTAGCGGGGTACACAGATACGCAGTATTTT
J gene: TRBJ2-3
D gene: TRBD2
V gene: TRBV6-5
clone size: .

CDR3 protein: CASSLVGSFNYEQYF
CDR3 DNA: TGTGCCAGCAGCTTAGTAGGGAGTTTTAACTACGAGCAGTACTTC
J gene: TRBJ2-7
D gene: .
V gene: TRBV7-9
clone size: .

CDR3 protein: CASSPPTGGLNEQYF
CDR3 DNA: TGTGCCAGCTCACCCCCGACAGGGGGCCTGAACGAGCAGTACTTC
J gene: TRBJ2-7
D gene: TRBD1
V gene: TRBV18
clone size: .

CDR3 protein: CASSPGGYEQFF
CDR3 DNA: TGTGCCAGCAGTCCAGGGGGCTATGAGCAGTTCTTC
J gene: TRBJ2-1
D gene: TRBD1
V gene: TRBV2
clone size: .

CDR3 protein: CASSLVAGENQPQHF
CDR3 DNA: TGCGCCAGCAGCTTGGTGGCAGGGGAAAATCAGCCCCAGCATTTT
J gene: TRBJ1-5
D gene: .
V gene: TRBV5-1
clone size: few

CDR3 protein: CASSRTGLRQYF
CDR3 DNA: TGTGCCAGCAGTCGGACAGGGCTCCGTCAGTACTTC
J gene: TRBJ2-7
D gene: TRBD1
V gene: TRBV5-4
clone size: .

CDR3 protein: CASSLSPGQGASSYTF
CDR3 DNA: TGTGCCAGCAGCCTATCCCCGGGACAGGGGGCGTCCAGCTACACCTTC
J gene: TRBJ1-2
D gene: TRBD1
V gene: TRBV3-1/TRBV3-2
clone size: .

CDR3 protein: CASSQDEWTGVETQYF
CDR3 DNA: TGCGCCAGCAGCCAAGACGAATGGACAGGAGTGGAGACCCAGTACTTC
J gene: TRBJ2-5
D gene: TRBD1
V gene: TRBV4-3
clone size: .

CDR3 protein: CASSMITGRAKNIQYF
CDR3 DNA: TGTGCCAGTAGTATGATAACAGGTCGAGCCAAAAACATTCAGTACTTC
J gene: TRBJ2-4
D gene: .
V gene: TRBV19
clone size: .

CDR3 protein: CATLGEGSGGWYEQFF
CDR3 DNA: TGTGCCACCCTGGGGGAAGGTAGCGGGGGTTGGTATGAGCAGTTCTTC
J gene: TRBJ2-1
D gene: TRBD2
V gene: TRBV28
clone size: .

CDR3 protein: CASSPPGQGGGYTF
CDR3 DNA: TGTGCCAGCAGTCCACCCGGCCAGGGGGGAGGCTACACCTTC
J gene: TRBJ1-2
D gene: TRBD1
V gene: TRBV27
clone size: once

CDR3 protein: CASSPFYEQYF
CDR3 DNA: TGTGCCAGCAGCCCTTTTTACGAGCAGTACTTC
J gene: TRBJ2-7
D gene: .
V gene: TRBV7-2
clone size: .

CDR3 protein: CASSISIRNYEQYF
CDR3 DNA: TGTGCCAGTAGTATTTCTATCAGGAACTACGAGCAGTACTTC
J gene: TRBJ2-7
D gene: .
V gene: TRBV19
clone size: .

CDR3 protein: CASSFGTSAGELFF
CDR3 DNA: TGCGCCAGCAGCTTTGGGACTAGCGCCGGGGAGCTGTTTTTT
J gene: TRBJ2-2
D gene: TRBD2
V gene: TRBV5-1
clone size: .

CDR3 protein: CASSLEQGYGYTF
CDR3 DNA: TGTGCCAGCAGCTTGGAACAGGGATATGGCTACACCTTC
J gene: TRBJ1-2
D gene: .
V gene: TRBV5-8
clone size: once

CDR3 protein: CASSRRDREDIQYF
CDR3 DNA: TGTGCCAGCTCACGGCGGGACAGGGAGGACATTCAGTACTTC
J gene: TRBJ2-4
D gene: TRBD1
V gene: TRBV18
clone size: once

CDR3 protein: CASSPPYGATNEKLFF
CDR3 DNA: TGTGCCAGCAGCCCCCCTTACGGTGCAACTAATGAAAAACTGTTTTTT
J gene: TRBJ1-4
D gene: .
V gene: TRBV4-2
clone size: .

CDR3 protein: CSAGGQGKQYF
CDR3 DNA: TGCAGTGCTGGGGGACAGGGAAAGCAGTACTTC
J gene: TRBJ2-7
D gene: TRBD1
V gene: TRBV20-1
clone size: .

CDR3 protein: CATRAGANTGELFF
CDR3 DNA: TGTGCCACCAGAGCGGGAGCGAACACCGGGGAGCTGTTTTTT
J gene: TRBJ2-2
D gene: TRBD2
V gene: TRBV24-1
clone size: .

CDR3 protein: CASSFRGVDEQFF
CDR3 DNA: TGCGCCAGCAGTTTTAGGGGCGTTGATGAGCAGTTCTTC
J gene: TRBJ2-1
D gene: .
V gene: TRBV5-1
clone size: .

CDR3 protein: CASSQGTSGRNTDTQYF
CDR3 DNA: TGTGCCAGCAGCCAAGGGACTAGCGGGAGAAACACAGATACGCAGTATTTT
J gene: TRBJ2-3
D gene: TRBD2
V gene: TRBV5-4
clone size: .

CDR3 protein: CATSDFGGDSGNTIYF
CDR3 DNA: TGTGCCACCAGTGACTTCGGAGGAGACTCTGGAAACACCATATATTTT
J gene: TRBJ1-3
D gene: .
V gene: TRBV24-1
clone size: once

CDR3 protein: CASSYGDSSKNIQYF
CDR3 DNA: TGTGCCAGCAGTTACGGCGACAGCAGTAAAAACATTCAGTACTTC
J gene: TRBJ2-4
D gene: .
V gene: TRBV6-6
clone size: .

CDR3 protein: CASSQDTPGQVSYEQYF
CDR3 DNA: TGCGCCAGCAGCCAAGACACCCCGGGACAGGTATCCTACGAGCAGTACTTC
J gene: TRBJ2-7
D gene: TRBD1
V gene: TRBV4-3
clone size: once

CDR3 protein: CASSTTPAEGTEAFF
CDR3 DNA: TGCGCCAGCAGTACTACTCCGGCGGAGGGCACTGAAGCTTTCTTT
J gene: TRBJ1-1
D gene: .
V gene: TRBV5-1
clone size: once

CDR3 protein: CASKQGRGRDTQYF
CDR3 DNA: TGTGCCAGCAAACAGGGACGGGGTCGGGATACGCAGTATTTT
J gene: TRBJ2-3
D gene: .
V gene: TRBV27
clone size: .

CDR3 protein: CASSYVGGYYNEQFF
CDR3 DNA: TGTGCCAGCAGTTACGTGGGAGGATACTACAATGAGCAGTTCTTC
J gene: TRBJ2-1
D gene: .
V gene: TRBV6-2/TRBV6-3
clone size: .

CDR3 protein: CASSLETGFVFF
CDR3 DNA: TGTGCCAGCAGCTTAGAGACAGGGTTTGTGTTCTTC
J gene: TRBJ2-1
D gene: TRBD1
V gene: TRBV7-9
clone size: once

CDR3 protein: CASSFTHLAGGNGGYTF
CDR3 DNA: TGTGCCAGCAGCTTCACTCACCTCGCGGGGGGTAATGGTGGCTACACCTTC
J gene: TRBJ1-2
D gene: .
V gene: TRBV7-2
clone size: once

CDR3 protein: CASSQGASLNYGYTF
CDR3 DNA: TGCGCCAGCAGCCAAGGGGCAAGCTTAAACTATGGCTACACCTTC
J gene: TRBJ1-2
D gene: .
V gene: TRBV4-3
clone size: .

CDR3 protein: CASSFPYGQGHYGYTF
CDR3 DNA: TGTGCCAGCAGCTTCCCGTACGGACAGGGACACTATGGCTACACCTTC
J gene: TRBJ1-2
D gene: TRBD1
V gene: TRBV7-9
clone size: .

CDR3 protein: CASRRGAFNEQFF
CDR3 DNA: TGTGCCAGCAGGCGGGGGGCGTTCAATGAGCAGTTCTTC
J gene: TRBJ2-1
D gene: TRBD2
V gene: TRBV27
clone size: .

CDR3 protein: CATWDFNYGYTF
CDR3 DNA: TGTGCCACCTGGGACTTCAACTATGGCTACACCTTC
J gene: TRBJ1-2
D gene: .
V gene: TRBV2
clone size: .

CDR3 protein: CASSSRVSSSYNEQFF
CDR3 DNA: TGTGCCAGCAGCTCCAGGGTGTCGAGCTCCTACAATGAGCAGTTCTTC
J gene: TRBJ2-1
D gene: .
V gene: TRBV11-2
clone size: .

CDR3 protein: CASRDRPGTGIYGYTF
CDR3 DNA: TGTGCCAGCAGGGACCGTCCCGGGACAGGGATCTATGGCTACACCTTC
J gene: TRBJ1-2
D gene: TRBD1
V gene: TRBV2
clone size: few

CDR3 protein: CASSITSGRSGGSYEQYF
CDR3 DNA: TGTGCCAGTAGTATAACAAGCGGGAGGTCTGGGGGGTCCTACGAGCAGTACTTC
J gene: TRBJ2-7
D gene: TRBD2
V gene: TRBV19
clone size: .

CDR3 protein: CASSPRGTDAYGYTF
CDR3 DNA: TGTGCCAGCTCACCTCGAGGGACAGATGCTTATGGCTACACCTTC
J gene: TRBJ1-2
D gene: TRBD1
V gene: TRBV18
clone size: .

CDR3 protein: CASSTAESSPLHF
CDR3 DNA: TGTGCCAGCAGCACTGCGGAGAGTTCACCCCTCCACTTT
J gene: TRBJ1-6
D gene: .
V gene: TRBV6-2/TRBV6-3
clone size: .